This T cell receptor (beta chain) was sequenced for a study of blood T cell repertoires in COVID-19. From germline, CDR1 is SGHAT and CDR2 FQDESV (reference sequence). V lost 5 bases to trimming and J lost 1 base, with 10 bases between them. The CDR3 is 14 amino acids. Sequenced by immunoSEQ multiplex PCR; TCRdb stores in-frame clones only, minus some. This table has roughly 99,000 clones, approximately 90% appearing once. Sequenced material: peripheral blood. The TCR was taken from a woman in her twenties or thirties with acute or convalescent COVID-19. The V call is TRBV11-1, the J call TRBJ2-3; TRBD2 might be the D (5 bases). DNA of the CDR3: TGTGCCAGCAGCCCGCCGCGGGGCACAGATACGCAGTATTTT. Its translation is CASSPPRGTDTQYF.